This TCR beta chain was sequenced during a study of type 1 and type 2 diabetes patients. Study summary: T cells were magnetically sorted from PBMCs as CD4+ or CD8+ subsets. Study outcomes and limitations: Some expanded clones seen only in T1D might occur in additional T2D or control samples.

Genomic DNA was the PCR template. A primer set of 30 forward and 13 reverse primers amplified the CDR3. TCRdb re-called the multiplex PCR reads with MiXCR, one entry per CDR3 protein. This table has 270,000 or so distinct CDR3 sequences, more than 40% appearing once. Notes on this clonotype: Antigen unknown.

Roughly 10 milliliters of peripheral blood were collected from each participant. The CDR3 is made up of 14 amino acids. Per germline, CDR1 MDHEN and CDR2 SYDVKM. Trimming took 9 bases from V and 0 from J, leaving 15 bases between them. The sample was peripheral blood mononuclear cells (PBMCs). The receptor was derived from a man younger than 35 with type 2 diabetes. The chain joins TRBV28 to TRBJ2-7; possibly TRBD2 for D (6 bases). CDR3 in DNA: TGTGCCAGTGGTAGGAGGGGACCCTCCTACGAGCAGTACTTC. Its translation: CASGRRGPSYEQYF.